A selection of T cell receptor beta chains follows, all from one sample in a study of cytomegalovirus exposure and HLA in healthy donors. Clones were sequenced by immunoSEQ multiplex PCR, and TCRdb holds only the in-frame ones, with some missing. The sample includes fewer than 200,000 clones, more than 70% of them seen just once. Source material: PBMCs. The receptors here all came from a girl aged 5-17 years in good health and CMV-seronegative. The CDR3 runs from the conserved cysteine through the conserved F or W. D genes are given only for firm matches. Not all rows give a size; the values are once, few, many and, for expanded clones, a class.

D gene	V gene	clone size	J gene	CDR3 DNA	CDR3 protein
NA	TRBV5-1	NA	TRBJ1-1	TGCGCCAGCAGCACCTCCGGGACACTAACTGAAGCTTTCTTT	CASSTSGTLTEAFF
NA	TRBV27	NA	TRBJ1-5	TGTGCCAGCAGCCCCGGAGGCAGCAATCAGCCCCAGCATTTT	CASSPGGSNQPQHF
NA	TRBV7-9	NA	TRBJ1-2	TGTGCCAGCAGCCCTCAGGGTAACTATGGCTACACCTTC	CASSPQGNYGYTF
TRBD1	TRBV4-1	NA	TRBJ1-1	TGCGCCAGCAGCCAAGACGCAGGGGGCACTGAAGCTTTCTTT	CASSQDAGGTEAFF
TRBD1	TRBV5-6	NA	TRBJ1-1	TGTGCCAGCAGCGACAGGGGGAACACTGAAGCTTTCTTT	CASSDRGNTEAFF
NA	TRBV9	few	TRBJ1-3	TGTGCCAGCAGCTCCCGGGGAGGGATCCGGAACACCATATATTTT	CASSSRGGIRNTIYF
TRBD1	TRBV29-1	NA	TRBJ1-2	TGCAGCGGATACACTGACAGGGCGTTTGGATATGGCTACACCTTC	CSGYTDRAFGYGYTF
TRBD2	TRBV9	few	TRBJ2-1	TGTGCCAGCAGCGTAGGAGTAGCGGGGGAGTTTGAGCAGTTCTTC	CASSVGVAGEFEQFF
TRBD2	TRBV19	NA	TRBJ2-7	TGTGCCAGTAGCGGGGGGGACTCCTACGAGCAGTACTTC	CASSGGDSYEQYF
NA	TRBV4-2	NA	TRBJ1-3	TGTGCCAGCAGCCAAGATTCCGGTGGAAACACCATATATTTT	CASSQDSGGNTIYF
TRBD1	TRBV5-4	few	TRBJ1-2	TGTGCCAGCAGCTTGAGGACAGGCGTTAACTATGGCTACACCTTC	CASSLRTGVNYGYTF
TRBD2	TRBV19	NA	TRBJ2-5	TGTGCCACCCTCACTAGCGGGGGGGCACAAGAGACCCAGTACTTC	CATLTSGGAQETQYF
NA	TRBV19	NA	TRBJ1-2	TGTGCCAGTAGTATAGAAGCTCTCTATGGCTACACCTTC	CASSIEALYGYTF
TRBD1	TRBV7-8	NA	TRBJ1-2	TGTGCCAGCAGCGCCGCGGCAGGGGGCGATCGGAATGGCTACACCTTC	CASSAAAGGDRNGYTF
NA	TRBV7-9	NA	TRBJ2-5	TGTGCCAGCAGCTTTAGCTGGGTCCAAGAGACCCAGTACTTC	CASSFSWVQETQYF
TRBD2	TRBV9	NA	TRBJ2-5	TGTGCCAGCAGCGGGGGACTAACCCAAGAGACCCAGTACTTC	CASSGGLTQETQYF
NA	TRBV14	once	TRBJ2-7	TGTGCCAGCAGCCATACGGGATCTGCCTACGAGCAGTACTTC	CASSHTGSAYEQYF